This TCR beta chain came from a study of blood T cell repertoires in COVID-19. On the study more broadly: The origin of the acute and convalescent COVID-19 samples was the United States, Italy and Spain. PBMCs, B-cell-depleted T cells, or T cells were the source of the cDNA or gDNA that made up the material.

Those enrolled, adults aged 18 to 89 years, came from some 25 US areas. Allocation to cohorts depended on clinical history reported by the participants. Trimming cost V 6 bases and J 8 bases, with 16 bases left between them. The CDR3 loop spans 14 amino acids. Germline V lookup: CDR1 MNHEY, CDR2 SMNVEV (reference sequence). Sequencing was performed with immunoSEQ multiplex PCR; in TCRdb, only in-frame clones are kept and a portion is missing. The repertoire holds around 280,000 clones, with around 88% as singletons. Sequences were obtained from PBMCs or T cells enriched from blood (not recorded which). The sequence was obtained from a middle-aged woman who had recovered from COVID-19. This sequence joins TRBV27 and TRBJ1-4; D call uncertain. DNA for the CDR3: TGTGCCAGCAGGCGGGCCCCCAGAGTGGAAAAACTGTTTTTT. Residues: CASRRAPRVEKLFF.